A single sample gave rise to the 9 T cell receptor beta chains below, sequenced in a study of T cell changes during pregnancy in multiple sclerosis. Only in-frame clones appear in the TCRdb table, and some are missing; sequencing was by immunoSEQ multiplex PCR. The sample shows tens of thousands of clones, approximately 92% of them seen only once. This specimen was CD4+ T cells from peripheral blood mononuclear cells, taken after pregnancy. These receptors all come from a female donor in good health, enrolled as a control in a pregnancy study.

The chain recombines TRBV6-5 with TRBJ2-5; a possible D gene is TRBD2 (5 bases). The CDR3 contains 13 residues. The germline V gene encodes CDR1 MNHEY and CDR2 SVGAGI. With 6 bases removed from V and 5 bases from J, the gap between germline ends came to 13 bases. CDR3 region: CASSPTTKETQYF. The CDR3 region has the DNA TGTGCCAGCAGCCCGACGACTAAGGAGACCCAGTACTTC.

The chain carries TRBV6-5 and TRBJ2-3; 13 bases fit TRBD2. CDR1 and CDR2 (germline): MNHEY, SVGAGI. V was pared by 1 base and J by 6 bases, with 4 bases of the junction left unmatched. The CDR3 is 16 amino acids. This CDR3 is CASSYWTSGSLDTQYF. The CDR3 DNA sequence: TGTGCCAGCAGTTACTGGACTAGCGGGAGTTTGGATACGCAGTATTTT.

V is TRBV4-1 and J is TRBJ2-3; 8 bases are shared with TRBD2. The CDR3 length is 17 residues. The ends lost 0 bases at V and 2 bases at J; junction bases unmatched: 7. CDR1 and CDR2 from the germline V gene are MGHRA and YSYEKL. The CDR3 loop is CASSQEGSSGNTDTQYF. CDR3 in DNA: TGCGCCAGCAGCCAAGAGGGGAGTAGCGGGAACACAGATACGCAGTATTTT.

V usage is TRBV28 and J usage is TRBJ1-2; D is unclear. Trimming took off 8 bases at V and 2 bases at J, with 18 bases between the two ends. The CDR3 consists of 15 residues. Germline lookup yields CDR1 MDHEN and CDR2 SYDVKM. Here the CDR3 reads CASPLGARKNYGYTF. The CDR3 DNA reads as TGTGCCAGCCCCCTGGGAGCCAGGAAGAACTATGGCTACACCTTC.

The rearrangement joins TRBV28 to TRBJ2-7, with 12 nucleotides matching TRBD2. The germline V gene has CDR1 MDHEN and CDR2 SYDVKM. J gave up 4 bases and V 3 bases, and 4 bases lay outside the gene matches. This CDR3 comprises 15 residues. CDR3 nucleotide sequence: TGTGCCAGCAGTTTGAGGCTAGCGGGAGGGTACGAGCAGTACTTC. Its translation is CASSLRLAGGYEQYF.

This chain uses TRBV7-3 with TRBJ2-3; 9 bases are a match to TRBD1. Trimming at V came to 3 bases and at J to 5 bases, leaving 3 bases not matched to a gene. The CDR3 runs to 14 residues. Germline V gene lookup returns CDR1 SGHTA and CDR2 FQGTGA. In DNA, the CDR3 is TGTGCCAGCAGCTTGGGGACAGGGAAAGATACGCAGTATTTT. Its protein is CASSLGTGKDTQYF.

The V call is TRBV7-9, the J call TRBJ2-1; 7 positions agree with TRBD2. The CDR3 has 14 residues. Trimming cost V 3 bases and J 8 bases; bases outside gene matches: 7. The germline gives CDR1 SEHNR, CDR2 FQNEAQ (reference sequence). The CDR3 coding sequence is TGTGCCAGCAGCTTGGGCGGGAGAATGGATGAGCAGTTCTTC. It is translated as CASSLGGRMDEQFF.

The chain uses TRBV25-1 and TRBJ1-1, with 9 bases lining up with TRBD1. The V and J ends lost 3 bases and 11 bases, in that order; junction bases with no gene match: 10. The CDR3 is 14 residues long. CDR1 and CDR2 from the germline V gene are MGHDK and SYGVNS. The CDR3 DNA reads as TGTGCCAGCAGTGACCCGGGACAGGGAAAACCCGCTTTCTTT. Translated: CASSDPGQGKPAFF.

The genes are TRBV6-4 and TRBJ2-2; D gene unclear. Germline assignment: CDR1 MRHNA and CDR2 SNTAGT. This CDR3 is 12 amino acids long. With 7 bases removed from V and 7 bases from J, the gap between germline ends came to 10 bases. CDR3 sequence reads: CASIQEVGELFF. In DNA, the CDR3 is TGTGCCAGCATCCAGGAAGTCGGGGAGCTGTTTTTT.